This T cell receptor beta chain is drawn from a study of T cells in Graves' hyperthyroidism and ophthalmopathy. RNA transcripts gave rise to amplified TCR beta CDR3 regions. A first-round RT-PCR of the TCR CDR3 used the HTBI primer set. TCRdb reprocessed the multiplex PCR reads via MiXCR and lists one record per CDR3 protein. The sample lists 350,000 to 450,000 distinct CDR3 sequences, over 13% occurring once. The table lists this clonotype with many counts. Its antigen remains unidentified. Among ophthalmopathy patients, the Clinical Activity Score reached at least 3, the NOSPECS grade reached at least 4, and duration remained under 3 months. The PBMCs were taken from roughly 9.3 ml of fresh peripheral blood. V was clipped by 2 bases and J by 0 bases, with 18 bases between them. The CDR3 sequence is 18 residues long. CDR1 is SGHVS, CDR2 FQNEAQ, per germline. Findings and limits, study-wide: Blood samples included most of the expanded thyroid clonotypes exceeding 0.001. The model forecast ophthalmopathy, anticipating it by a median roughly 6 months before onset.

The sequenced sample was blood. The receptor was isolated from a man aged 50 to 60 with Graves' ophthalmopathy. The chain joins TRBV7-8 to TRBJ2-3; a possible D gene is TRBD2 (6 bases). Here the CDR3 reads CASSLFLGTEASTDTQYF. The CDR3, as DNA: TGTGCCAGCAGCTTATTCCTTGGGACTGAGGCTAGCACAGATACGCAGTATTTT.